This TCR beta chain was identified during a study of patients and donors after allogeneic stem cell transplantation. Each CDR3 protein gets one entry after TCRdb re-called the RT-PCR reads with MiXCR. This table holds hundreds of thousands of distinct CDR3 sequences, 16% found once. This CDR3 contains 15 residues. Germline V lookup: CDR1 SGHRS, CDR2 YFSETQ. After removal of 4 bases from V and 3 bases from J, the junction contained 7 bases not matched to a gene. The receptor was derived from a human donor who was either an allogeneic HSCT recipient or a stem cell or donor lymphocyte infusion donor (not recorded which). It is not recorded whose cells these are; they may come from a transplant donor. Sequences were obtained from blood, either unsorted or a sorted T cell fraction (not recorded which). The genes are TRBV5-1 and TRBJ2-5; the match to TRBD1 covers 9 bases. For the CDR3, the DNA is TGCGCCAGCAGCGCCGGACAGGGGAAGGAAGAGACCCAGTACTTC. Protein: CASSAGQGKEETQYF.